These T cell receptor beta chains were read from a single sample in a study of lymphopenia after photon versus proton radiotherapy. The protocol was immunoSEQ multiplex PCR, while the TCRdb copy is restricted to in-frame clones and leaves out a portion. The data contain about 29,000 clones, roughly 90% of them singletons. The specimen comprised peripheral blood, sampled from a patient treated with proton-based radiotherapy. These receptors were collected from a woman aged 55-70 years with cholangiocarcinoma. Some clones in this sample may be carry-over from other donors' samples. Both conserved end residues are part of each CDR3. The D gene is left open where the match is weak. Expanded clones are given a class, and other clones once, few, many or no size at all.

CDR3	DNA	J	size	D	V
CASSSAGVSTGELFF	TGTGCCAGCAGTTCCGCGGGGGTGTCAACCGGGGAGCTGTTTTTT	TRBJ2-2	NA	TRBD2	TRBV27
CASSPSSGSIGELFF	TGTGCCAGCTCACCCTCTAGCGGGAGTATCGGGGAGCTGTTTTTT	TRBJ2-2	NA	TRBD2	TRBV18
CASKPGLAGGYYNEQFF	TGTGCCAGTAAACCGGGACTAGCGGGAGGCTACTACAATGAGCAGTTCTTC	TRBJ2-1	NA	TRBD2	TRBV19
CASSLRGDVTGELFF	TGTGCCAGCAGCTTAAGGGGGGATGTCACCGGGGAGCTGTTTTTT	TRBJ2-2	NA	NA	TRBV7-2
CASTLWGSNQPQHF	TGTGCCAGTACCCTTTGGGGGAGCAATCAGCCCCAGCATTTT	TRBJ1-5	NA	NA	TRBV19
CATSRDRHPNYGYTF	TGTGCCACCAGCAGAGATAGGCACCCTAACTATGGCTACACCTTC	TRBJ1-2	NA	NA	TRBV15
CASSKGQLSGNTIYF	TGTGCCAGCAGCAAGGGACAGCTCTCTGGAAACACCATATATTTT	TRBJ1-3	NA	TRBD1	TRBV5-8
CASSLLAGATDTQYF	TGTGCCAGCTCACTGCTAGCGGGGGCCACAGATACGCAGTATTTT	TRBJ2-3	NA	TRBD2	TRBV18
CASIPLWSSGNTIYF	TGTGCCAGTATCCCCCTTTGGAGCTCTGGAAACACCATATATTTT	TRBJ1-3	NA	NA	TRBV19
CAWSRGTYEQYF	TGTGCCTGGAGCAGGGGGACCTACGAGCAGTACTTC	TRBJ2-7	NA	TRBD1	TRBV30
CASSLWGPGNTIYF	TGTGCCAGCAGCTTGTGGGGACCTGGAAACACCATATATTTT	TRBJ1-3	NA	NA	TRBV5-6
CASRDGVDTEAFF	TGTGCCAGCAGGGACGGGGTGGACACTGAAGCTTTCTTT	TRBJ1-1	NA	NA	TRBV5-4
CASSEGTGARGNQPQHF	TGTGCCAGCAGTGAAGGGACGGGGGCGCGGGGCAATCAGCCCCAGCATTTT	TRBJ1-5	NA	NA	TRBV6-1
CASSLAQTSVRANEQFF	TGCGCCAGCAGCTTGGCCCAAACTAGCGTACGGGCCAATGAGCAGTTCTTC	TRBJ2-1	once	TRBD2	TRBV5-1
CASSKAFHEQYF	TGTGCCAGCAGCAAAGCGTTCCACGAGCAGTACTTC	TRBJ2-7	NA	NA	TRBV21-1
CASSATGVGGSAAEAFF	TGTGCCAGCAGTGCTACAGGGGTAGGAGGTTCGGCGGCTGAAGCTTTCTTT	TRBJ1-1	NA	TRBD1	TRBV6-1
CASSKSGSPYNEQFF	TGTGCCAGCAGCAAATCGGGTTCCCCCTACAATGAGCAGTTCTTC	TRBJ2-1	NA	NA	TRBV21-1
CASRPILASLEYGELFF	TGTGCCAGCAGACCAATTCTAGCGTCTCTGGAGTACGGGGAGCTGTTTTTT	TRBJ2-2	once	NA	TRBV7-9
CASSLRAGVGEQFF	TGTGCCAGCAGCTTAAGAGCGGGAGTCGGTGAGCAGTTCTTC	TRBJ2-1	NA	TRBD2	TRBV7-9
CAIRLGGAGANVLTF	TGTGCCATCCGCCTGGGAGGAGCTGGGGCCAACGTCCTGACTTTC	TRBJ2-6	NA	NA	TRBV10-3
CASSPLDYQETQYF	TGCGCCAGCAGCCCCCTTGACTACCAAGAGACCCAGTACTTC	TRBJ2-5	NA	NA	TRBV5-1
CASSERLTGSVQPQHF	TGTGCCAGCAGTGAGAGGCTAACGGGATCGGTTCAGCCCCAGCATTTT	TRBJ1-5	NA	NA	TRBV27
CAWSMGSNYGYTF	TGTGCCTGGAGTATGGGGTCTAACTATGGCTACACCTTC	TRBJ1-2	NA	NA	TRBV30
CASLSGSTDTQYF	TGTGCCAGTCTATCGGGGAGCACAGATACGCAGTATTTT	TRBJ2-3	NA	NA	TRBV19
CASSLRGSVSYEQYF	TGTGCCAGCAGCTTACGCGGGAGTGTCTCCTACGAGCAGTACTTC	TRBJ2-7	NA	TRBD2	TRBV7-8
CASSLRGAEYNEQFF	TGCGCCAGCAGCTTGCGGGGGGCCGAATACAATGAGCAGTTCTTC	TRBJ2-1	NA	NA	TRBV5-1
CASSFAAGRGRYNEQFF	TGTGCCAGCAGCTTCGCCGCAGGCAGGGGGCGATACAATGAGCAGTTCTTC	TRBJ2-1	NA	TRBD1	TRBV5-4
CASSQVGMSGTQYF	TGTGCCAGCAGCCAAGTAGGGATGAGCGGTACGCAGTATTTT	TRBJ2-3	NA	NA	TRBV4-2
CASSSSKVGELYNEQFF	TGTGCCAGCAGCAGCTCAAAGGTAGGGGAACTATACAATGAGCAGTTCTTC	TRBJ2-1	NA	NA	TRBV27
CASSVAGSHYEQYF	TGTGCCAGCAGCGTAGCCGGGTCCCACTACGAGCAGTACTTC	TRBJ2-7	NA	NA	TRBV9
CASSQAGTRSDTQYF	TGTGCCAGCAGCCAAGCCGGGACTCGATCAGATACGCAGTATTTT	TRBJ2-3	NA	NA	TRBV14
CASSSRDQLEQYF	TGCGCCAGCAGCTCCCGGGACCAACTGGAGCAGTACTTC	TRBJ2-7	NA	NA	TRBV5-1
CASSPSWVTEAFF	TGTGCCAGCAGCCCCAGTTGGGTCACTGAAGCTTTCTTT	TRBJ1-1	NA	NA	TRBV7-2
CASSIFAGGANTEAFF	TGTGCCAGTAGTATCTTTGCAGGGGGAGCGAACACTGAAGCTTTCTTT	TRBJ1-1	few	TRBD1	TRBV19
CSVGTGTSDLPRFF	NA	TRBJ2-1	NA	NA	TRBV29-1
CASTIERDSNQPQHF	TGTGCCAGCACAATCGAAAGGGATAGCAATCAGCCCCAGCATTTT	TRBJ1-5	NA	NA	TRBV6-4
CASNEQQGGGEKLFF	TGTGCCAGCAACGAGCAACAGGGGGGAGGTGAAAAACTGTTTTTT	TRBJ1-4	NA	TRBD1	TRBV28
CSGARQYEQYF	TGCAGTGGGGCACGCCAGTACGAGCAGTACTTC	TRBJ2-7	NA	NA	TRBV20-1
CASSQHLNTGELFF	TGTGCCAGCAGCCAACACTTGAACACCGGGGAGCTGTTTTTT	TRBJ2-2	once	NA	TRBV14
CASSQTSSNQPQHF	TGCGCCAGCAGCCAAACCAGTAGCAATCAGCCCCAGCATTTT	TRBJ1-5	NA	NA	TRBV4-1
CASRKPGLAGTPFF	TGTGCCAGCAGGAAGCCGGGACTAGCGGGAACCCCGTTCTTC	TRBJ2-1	few	TRBD2	TRBV11-2
CASSPIAGGADTQYF	TGTGCCAGCAGCCCAATAGCGGGAGGGGCAGATACGCAGTATTTT	TRBJ2-3	NA	TRBD2	TRBV7-9